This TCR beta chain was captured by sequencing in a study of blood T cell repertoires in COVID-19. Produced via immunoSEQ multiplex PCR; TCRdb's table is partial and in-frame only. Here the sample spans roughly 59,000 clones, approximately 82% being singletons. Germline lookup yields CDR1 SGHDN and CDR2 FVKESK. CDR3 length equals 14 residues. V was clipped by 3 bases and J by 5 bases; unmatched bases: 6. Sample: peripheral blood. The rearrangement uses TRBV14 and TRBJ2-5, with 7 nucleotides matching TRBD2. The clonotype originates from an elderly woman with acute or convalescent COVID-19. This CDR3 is CASSQGSGTETQYF. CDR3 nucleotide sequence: TGTGCCAGCAGCCAGGGAAGCGGGACGGAGACCCAGTACTTC.